The 27 T cell receptor beta chains listed next were all sequenced from one sample in a study of blood T cell repertoires in COVID-19. Some clones are missing from TCRdb's copy, which holds only in-frame ones; the method was immunoSEQ multiplex PCR. The sample lists over 250,000 clones, approximately 91% occurring once. Sample: peripheral blood. These receptors were obtained from a man between 50 and 59 years old with acute or convalescent COVID-19.

This chain connects TRBV12-3 or TRBV12-4 to TRBJ2-2; no reliable D call. V lost 3 bases and J 6 bases, leaving 5 bases between the germline ends. The CDR3 spans 12 residues. This CDR3 reads CASSFYPGELFF. CDR3 DNA sequence: TGTGCCAGCAGTTTTTATCCCGGGGAGCTGTTTTTT.

The chain is built from TRBV24-1 and TRBJ1-5, with D tentatively TRBD1 (6 bases). This CDR3 contains 17 residues. Trimming pared 0 bases from V and 4 bases from J, leaving 15 bases between. CDR1 and CDR2 from the germline V gene are KGHDR and SFDVKD. The DNA of the CDR3 is TGTGCCACCAGTGATTTGGGGCGGGGGGCCAATAATCAGCCCCAGCATTTT. Translating it yields CATSDLGRGANNQPQHF.

The chain combines TRBV7-9 with TRBJ2-2; the match to TRBD1 covers 9 bases. CDR1 SEHNR and CDR2 FQNEAQ come from the germline V gene (reference sequence). The J segment lost 6 bases and the V segment lost 3 bases, leaving 2 bases of the junction unmatched. This CDR3 has 14 residues. CDR3 nucleotides: TGTGCCAGCAGCTTTCGACAGGGGGCCGGGGAGCTGTTTTTT. This encodes CASSFRQGAGELFF. The full variable domain, with the rest looked up from reference TRBV7-9 and TRBJ2-2, is DTGVSQNPRHKITKRGQNVTFRCDPISEHNRLYWYRQTLGQGPEFLTYFQNEAQLEKSRLLSDRFSAERPKGSFSTLEIQRTEQGDSAMYLCASSFRQGAGELFFGEGSRLTVL.

The rearrangement joins TRBV10-3 to TRBJ1-1; no clear D. The CDR3 is made up of 13 amino acids. V lost 0 bases to trimming and J lost 0 bases, with 2 bases between them. Germline V CDR1 and CDR2: ENHRY, SYGVKD. The CDR3 reads CAISESVNTEAFF. Written as DNA, the CDR3 is TGTGCCATCAGTGAGTCCGTGAACACTGAAGCTTTCTTT.

V gene TRBV7-2 combines with J gene TRBJ2-2; no clear D gene. Germline V gene lookup returns CDR1 SGHTA and CDR2 FQGNSA. The CDR3 extends over 16 amino acids. Trimming took 3 bases from V and 4 from J, leaving 15 bases between them. The CDR3 spells CASSLRYILLTGELFF. The CDR3 bases are TGTGCCAGCAGCTTGAGGTACATTCTCCTCACCGGGGAGCTGTTTTTT.

The chain is built from TRBV7-2 and TRBJ1-2, with D possibly matching TRBD1 (6 bases). The ends were cut back, 4 bases at V and 5 bases at J, with 14 bases in the middle. Germline loops: CDR1 SGHTA, CDR2 FQGNSA. The CDR3 is 14 amino acids. CDR3 DNA: TGTGCCAGCAGCTGGCCAAAAGGACAGTATGGCTACACCTTC. Translating it yields CASSWPKGQYGYTF.

The table lists this clone with a count of one. The rearrangement joins TRBV5-1 to TRBJ1-6; D remains unclear. Per the germline V gene, CDR1 is SGHRS and CDR2 is YFSETQ. V was pared by 1 base and J by 5 bases, with 4 bases between. CDR3 size: 13 residues. The CDR3 reads CASSLYNNSPLHF. DNA for the CDR3: TGCGCCAGCAGCTTGTATAATAATTCACCCCTCCACTTT.

The chain couples TRBV7-8 to TRBJ1-2; TRBD1 matches 9 bases. V dropped 5 bases and J dropped 7; count of bases not matched to a gene: 8. Germline V gene sequence: CDR1 SGHVS, CDR2 FQNEAQ. This CDR3 region has 14 residues. CDR3 in DNA: TGTGCCAGCAGCGCGACAGGGGGAATAGGTGGCTACACCTTC. Its protein product is CASSATGGIGGYTF.

The chain links TRBV21-1 to TRBJ1-2; TRBD1 is the table's D call and was not checked against the DNA. TRBV21-1 is noted as a pseudogene. This CDR3 is 17 amino acids long. CDR3 sequence (DNA): TGTGCCAGCAGCAAAGTTTCCCAGGGGAAGATTAACTATGGCTACACCTTC. Translated: CASSKVSQGKINYGYTF.

V usage is TRBV18 and J usage is TRBJ2-7; maybe TRBD1 (6 bases). Germline assignment: CDR1 KGHSH and CDR2 LQKENI. There are 13 residues in the CDR3. V lost 6 bases to trimming and J lost 2 bases, with 11 bases between them. The CDR3 is CASSGQPAYEQYF. In DNA form, the CDR3 reads TGTGCCAGCTCCGGACAGCCCGCCTACGAGCAGTACTTC.

V is TRBV6-5 and J is TRBJ2-7; 8 nucleotides match TRBD1. Germline-derived CDR1 and CDR2 are MNHEY and SVGAGI. V shed 6 bases, J shed 2 bases, and the junction held 9 bases outside the gene matches. The CDR3 contains 15 residues. DNA of the CDR3: TGTGCCAGCAGGTTTGACAGGGGTAACCCCTACGAGCAGTACTTC. Amino acid sequence: CASRFDRGNPYEQYF.

The chain links TRBV6-1 to TRBJ1-1; D gene ambiguous. The CDR3 length is 16 residues. Trimming removed 3 bases at V and 2 bases at J, with 16 bases between. In germline, CDR1 is MNHNS, CDR2 SASEGT. As DNA, the CDR3 is TGTGCCAGCAGTGACGAGTGGTTGGGGAGAAACACTGAAGCTTTCTTT. Translating gives CASSDEWLGRNTEAFF.

This clone was recorded only once. The chain carries TRBV5-4 and TRBJ2-1; weak D call: TRBD1 (6 bases). Germline-derived CDR1 and CDR2 are SGHNT and YYREEE (reference sequence). Trimming took 3 bases from V and 2 from J, leaving 15 bases between them. The CDR3 spans 16 residues. The CDR3 nucleotides are TGTGCCAGCAGCTCGACAGGTCCCGTTACCTACAATGAGCAGTTCTTC. Translated: CASSSTGPVTYNEQFF. The whole variable domain, filled in from reference TRBV5-4 and TRBJ2-1, reads ETGVTQSPTHLIKTRGQQVTLRCSSQSGHNTVSWYQQALGQGPQFIFQYYREEENGRGNFPPRFSGLQFPNYSSELNVNALELDDSALYLCASSSTGPVTYNEQFFGPGTRLTVL.

This clone was seen just once. V and J are TRBV3-1 (or the pseudogene TRBV3-2) and TRBJ1-1; D remains ambiguous. CDR1 LGHDT and CDR2 YNNKEL come from the germline V gene (reference sequence). The CDR3 contains 14 residues. V lost 1 base, J lost 1 base, and 7 bases lay in between. CDR3 in DNA: TGTGCCAGCAGCCAAGTTCTCTCGAACACTGAAGCTTTCTTT. Its protein product is CASSQVLSNTEAFF.

The rearrangement uses TRBV27 and TRBJ2-7; no reliable D call. The germline V gene encodes CDR1 MNHEY and CDR2 SMNVEV (reference sequence). The CDR3 consists of 13 residues. Trimming pared 2 bases from V and 2 bases from J, leaving 7 bases between. CDR3 loop: CASSLGGPYEQYF. The CDR3 nucleotides read TGTGCCAGCAGTTTAGGCGGTCCCTACGAGCAGTACTTC.

This chain joins TRBV6-5 and TRBJ1-2; no firm D call. V lost 8 bases, J lost 5 bases, and 15 bases lay in between. Germline values: CDR1 MNHEY, CDR2 SVGAGI. The CDR3 loop spans 13 amino acids. This CDR3 is CASRSGSPYGYTF. CDR3 DNA sequence: TGTGCCAGCCGATCCGGGTCACCATATGGCTACACCTTC.

This clone was seen a handful of times. The J gene is TRBJ2-2, the V gene TRBV3-1 (or the pseudogene TRBV3-2); TRBD2 matches 8 bases. V lost 3 bases to trimming and J lost 5 bases; unmatched junction nucleotides: 8. The CDR3 totals 16 residues. CDR1 and CDR2 from the germline V gene are LGHDT and YNNKEL (reference sequence). The CDR3 region has the DNA TGTGCCAGCAGCCAGATGGTCTCGGGAGGGACCGGGGAGCTGTTTTTT. Translating it yields CASSQMVSGGTGELFF.

This rearrangement joins TRBV4-2 to TRBJ2-7; D is undetermined. The CDR3 runs to 15 residues. V dropped 1 base and J dropped 0 bases, with 10 bases sitting between them. Germline CDR1 LGHNA, CDR2 YNFKEQ. This CDR3 is CASSQGNSPSYEQYF. Written as DNA, the CDR3 is TGTGCCAGCAGCCAAGGGAACAGCCCCTCCTACGAGCAGTACTTC.

The V gene is TRBV27, the J gene TRBJ1-5; unclear D gene. The CDR3 length is 15 residues. Per the germline V gene, CDR1 is MNHEY and CDR2 is SMNVEV (reference sequence). V was pared by 3 bases and J by 1 base, with 10 bases between. For the CDR3, the DNA is TGTGCCAGCAGTTTCAAAAGGGAGAGCAATCAGCCCCAGCATTTT. It encodes CASSFKRESNQPQHF.

The rearrangement joins TRBV7-9 to TRBJ1-4; D is unclear. The length of the CDR3 is 14 residues. Germline lookup yields CDR1 SEHNR and CDR2 FQNEAQ (reference sequence). The ends were cut back, 2 bases at V and 8 bases at J, with 12 bases in the middle. Here the CDR3 reads CASSLLSGAEKLFF. CDR3 DNA sequence: TGTGCCAGCAGCTTACTGTCGGGAGCCGAAAAACTGTTTTTT.

This clone was counted once. The chain employs TRBV6-5 and TRBJ1-2; 7 nucleotides line up with TRBD1. The CDR3 covers 15 residues. From germline, CDR1 is MNHEY and CDR2 SVGAGI. The V segment lost 7 bases and the J segment 2 bases; nucleotides outside the gene matches: 10. CDR3 nucleotide sequence: TGTGCCAGCAAGGCGCGGACAGGAGAAAACTATGGCTACACCTTC. Translating gives CASKARTGENYGYTF.

The chain carries TRBV6-6 and TRBJ1-1, with D unclear. This CDR3 contains 13 residues. V was clipped by 7 bases and J by 0 bases, with 9 bases between them. CDR1 is MNHNY, CDR2 SVGAGI, per germline (reference sequence). The CDR3 loop reads CASTNYMNTEAFF. The CDR3 DNA sequence: TGTGCCAGCACCAATTACATGAACACTGAAGCTTTCTTT.

The chain carries TRBV5-6 and TRBJ2-1; no clear D. The V gene's germline CDR1 is SGHDT and CDR2 YYEEEE. The CDR3 has 13 amino acids. V dropped 0 bases and J dropped 6 bases, with 7 bases sitting between them. The CDR3 DNA reads TGTGCCAGCAGCTTGGACGGTAGCAATGAGCAGTTCTTC. Its translation: CASSLDGSNEQFF.

The rearrangement uses TRBV12-3 or TRBV12-4 and TRBJ1-1; 7 bases are shared with TRBD1. Trimming took 4 bases from V and 7 from J; bases not matched to a gene: 3. The CDR3 sequence is 12 residues long. The chain's CDR3 is CASSSGGNEAFF. The CDR3 DNA sequence: TGTGCCAGCAGTTCAGGGGGTAATGAAGCTTTCTTT.

The chain links TRBV18 to TRBJ2-7; D is ambiguous. The CDR3 extends over 14 amino acids. V gave up 2 bases and J gave up 4 bases, with 12 bases separating them. Germline V gene sequence: CDR1 KGHSH, CDR2 LQKENI. The CDR3 nucleotides read TGTGCCAGCTCACCAGGGCAGGAAAATTACGAGCAGTACTTC. Translation: CASSPGQENYEQYF.

For the CDR3, the DNA is TGTGCCAGCAGTCTAGCGGGGGGGTCTAATGAGCAGTTCTTC. Amino acids: CASSLAGGSNEQFF. The chain has TRBV27 and TRBJ2-1, with 12 bases matching TRBD2. This CDR3 has 14 residues. Germline-derived CDR1 and CDR2 are MNHEY and SMNVEV (reference sequence). The ends lost 5 bases at V and 7 bases at J; junction bases unmatched: 3.

The V call is TRBV11-2, the J call TRBJ2-7; no clear D. This CDR3 is 14 amino acids long. Germline CDR1 SGHAT, CDR2 FQNNGV. V was trimmed by 1 base and J by 0 bases, leaving 7 bases between them. Written as DNA, the CDR3 is TGTGCCAGCAGCTTAGTTGGTAGCTCCTACGAGCAGTACTTC. It translates to CASSLVGSSYEQYF.